This T cell receptor beta chain was sequenced in a study of blood T cells in healthy people across ages. From germline, CDR1 is SGHRS and CDR2 YFSETQ. V lost 4 bases to trimming and J lost 6 bases; unmatched junction nucleotides: 4. The CDR3 covers 14 residues. Peripheral blood was drawn, roughly 10 milliliters per donor. Per-sample yields of isolated PBMCs were at least 6.5 million. Concerning this clonotype itself: The antigen is unknown.

General study points: While age rose, TCR beta diversity per million T cells dropped in a roughly linear way.

Primed by a sample-barcoded 5' primer and a J-beta primer mix, a second PCR proceeded for about 7 to 12 cycles. Each cDNA was tagged by a template-switch adaptor containing 12 random nucleotides. TCRdb used MiXCR to reprocess the 5' RACE reads, holding one entry per CDR3 protein. The sample lists 450,000 to 700,000 distinct CDR3 sequences, 25% to 30% occurring once. This chain joins TRBV5-1 and TRBJ2-3; TRBD1 aligns across 11 bases. Sequenced input: blood. This TCR was sampled from a woman in her 70s in good health. For the CDR3, the DNA is TGCGCCAGCAGCCGGGGACAGGGGGACGATACGCAGTATTTT. Protein product: CASSRGQGDDTQYF.